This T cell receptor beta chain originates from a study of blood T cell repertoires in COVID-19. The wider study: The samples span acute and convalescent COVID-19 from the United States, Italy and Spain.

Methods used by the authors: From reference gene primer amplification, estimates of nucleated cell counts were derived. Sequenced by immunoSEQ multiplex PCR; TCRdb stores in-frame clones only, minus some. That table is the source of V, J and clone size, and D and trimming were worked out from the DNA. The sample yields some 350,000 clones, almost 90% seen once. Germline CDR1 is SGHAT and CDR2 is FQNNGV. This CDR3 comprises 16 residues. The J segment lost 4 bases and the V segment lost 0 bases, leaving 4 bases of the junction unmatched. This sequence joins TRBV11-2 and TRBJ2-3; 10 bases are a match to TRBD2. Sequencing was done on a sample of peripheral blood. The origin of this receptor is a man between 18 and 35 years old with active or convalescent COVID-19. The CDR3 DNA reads TGTGCCAGCAGCTTAGAAGCGGGAGGGCCACCAGATACGCAGTATTTT. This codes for CASSLEAGGPPDTQYF.